This entry lists 13 T cell receptor beta chains sequenced from one sample in a study of CXCR3-negative and CXCR3-positive naive CD8 T cells. No cognate antigen is known for these TCRs. UMI-labeled 5' RACE TRB cDNA libraries were prepared from the cells. No DNA is given; TCRdb re-called the 5' RACE reads and lists each CDR3 protein once. The clone table shows some 120,000 distinct CDR3 sequences, with the ten largest holding 0.59%. General study points: Higher TRB CDR3 hydrophobicity marked CXCR3-positive naive cells relative to CXCR3-negative naive cells.

The specimen sequenced was naive CXCR3+ CD8+ T cells from blood. This sample's subset: CD45RO-CCR7+CD27+CD95- naive CD8+ T cells expressing CXCR3 (TNR3+). The receptors shown here come from a human donor in good health. Some clones in this sample may be carry-over from other donors' samples.

The rearrangement uses TRBV6-1 and TRBJ1-6; checking the TCRdb D call of TRBD1 is not possible without DNA. The CDR3 runs to 12 residues. Germline-derived CDR1 and CDR2 are MNHNS and SASEGT. The CDR3: CASTPGVSPLHF.

The V gene is TRBV7-9, the J gene TRBJ1-3; TCRdb returns TRBD1, unconfirmable since there is no DNA. Germline values: CDR1 SEHNR, CDR2 FQNEAQ (reference sequence). CDR3 length: 14 residues. The CDR3 spells CASSPRDRGNTIYF. Full variable domain (rest looked up from reference TRBV7-9 and TRBJ1-3): DTGVSQNPRHKITKRGQNVTFRCDPISEHNRLYWYRQTLGQGPEFLTYFQNEAQLEKSRLLSDRFSAERPKGSFSTLEIQRTEQGDSAMYLCASSPRDRGNTIYFGEGSWLTVV.

The chain recombines TRBV6-2 or TRBV6-3 with TRBJ1-1; the D call from TCRdb, TRBD1, cannot be confirmed without DNA. The CDR3 covers 15 residues. In germline, CDR1 is MNHEY, CDR2 SVGEGT. The CDR3 region is CASTQGQTMNTEAFF.

The chain carries TRBV9 and TRBJ2-1. CDR1 and CDR2 from the germline V gene are SGDLS and YYNGEE. The CDR3 has 13 residues. The CDR3 loop is CASSTDNYNEQFF.

The chain carries TRBV19 and TRBJ2-3; absent DNA, TCRdb's TRBD1 call cannot be checked. CDR3 length: 13 residues. From germline, CDR1 is LNHDA and CDR2 SQIVND (reference sequence). The CDR3 loop reads CASSIRGADTQYF. Full variable domain (outside the CDR3, taken from reference TRBV19 and TRBJ2-3): DGGITQSPKYLFRKEGQNVTLSCEQNLNHDAMYWYRQDPGQGLRLIYYSQIVNDFQKGDIAEGYSVSREKKESFPLTVTSAQKNPTAFYLCASSIRGADTQYFGPGTRLTVL.

V usage is TRBV10-1 and J usage is TRBJ2-5; there is no DNA to check the TCRdb D call of TRBD2. The CDR3 has 15 residues. From germline, CDR1 is WNHNN and CDR2 SYGVQD (reference sequence). The CDR3 spells CASSSIAGDQETQYF.

The chain is built from TRBV6-1 and TRBJ2-7; lacking DNA, the TRBD1 call made by TCRdb goes unchecked. Germline CDR1 is MNHNS and CDR2 is SASEGT. CDR3 length: 15 residues. The CDR3 protein is CASGEQGIASYEQYF.

The rearrangement links TRBV4-1 to TRBJ1-5; the D gene TCRdb calls, TRBD1, cannot be checked with no DNA. Germline V gene sequence: CDR1 MGHRA, CDR2 YSYEKL. The CDR3 has 13 amino acids. CDR3: CASSQGANQPQHF.

V usage is TRBV20-1 and J usage is TRBJ2-5; checking the TCRdb D call of TRBD1 is not possible without DNA. The CDR3 consists of 15 residues. Germline V gene lookup returns CDR1 DFQATT and CDR2 SNEGSKA (reference sequence). The chain's CDR3 is CSASHPGQLQETQYF.

This chain joins TRBV7-8 and TRBJ2-5; the TCRdb call, TRBD2, lacks DNA for checking. Per the germline V gene, CDR1 is SGHVS and CDR2 is FQNEAQ. The CDR3 covers 18 residues. The chain's CDR3 is CASSLLGDRQGGVGTQYF.

V is TRBV27 and J is TRBJ2-1. The CDR3 extends over 14 amino acids. Germline-derived CDR1 and CDR2 are MNHEY and SMNVEV (reference sequence). This chain's CDR3 is CASNPGGLNNEQFF.

This chain connects TRBV29-1 to TRBJ1-1; TCRdb's D call, TRBD1, is unchecked because there is no DNA. The germline V gene encodes CDR1 SQVTM and CDR2 ANQGSEA. The CDR3 is 14 residues long. CDR3 protein: CSVESAGADTEAFF. Full variable domain (rest looked up from reference TRBV29-1 and TRBJ1-1): SAVISQKPSRDICQRGTSLTIQCQVDSQVTMMFWYRQQPGQSLTLIATANQGSEATYESGFVIDKFPISRPNLTFSTLTVSNMSPEDSSIYLCSVESAGADTEAFFGQGTRLTVV.

The chain employs TRBV7-2 and TRBJ1-6; with no DNA, the TCRdb D assignment of TRBD1 cannot be verified. CDR3 size: 16 residues. Germline CDR1 reads SGHTA; CDR2 reads FQGNSA. The CDR3 sequence: CASTLVGGSYNSPLHF.